The T cell receptor beta chain described here comes from a study of beta chain features in type 1 diabetes. This clone has only a few counts. Its antigen is still unknown. The entirety of the isolated RNA underwent reverse transcription, so expressed TCRB transcripts were sequenced. Read counts averaged around 4 million for samples of naive, central memory and regulatory T cells. The data were produced by immunoSEQ multiplex PCR, yet TCRdb's version contains in-frame clones alone and is incomplete. The table includes 900,000 or so clones, roughly 15% detected once. Findings and limits, study-wide: A pattern of fewer insertions and more deletions at VDJ junctions was seen in type 1 diabetes patients. A moderate, significant TCRB CDR3 shortening appeared in type 1 diabetes across four CD4+ subsets.

Germline V gene data show CDR1 as MDHEN and CDR2 as SYDVKM. V was trimmed by 6 bases and J by 4 bases, leaving 21 bases between them. This CDR3 contains 17 residues. Each sorted fraction was over 98% pure. The sample comprised naive CD4+ T cells from blood. The sequence came from a woman between 18 and 30 years old in good health. This sequence joins TRBV28 and TRBJ2-2; D not resolved. CDR3 nucleotides: TGTGCCAGCAGCGCGAGGCCCGGTCATAAGAGCACCGGGGAGCTGTTTTTT. This sequence encodes CASSARPGHKSTGELFF.